The source of this TCR beta chain is a study of blood T cell repertoires in COVID-19. At the level of the study: COVID-19 samples collected from the United States, Italy and Spain covered acute and convalescent phases. PBMCs, B-cell-depleted T cells, or T cells provided the cDNA or gDNA that made up the material.

Seattle's enrolled individuals joined amid active infection and were then monitored longitudinally. Study processing details: Quantification of nucleated cells was approximated via reference gene primer amplification. The repertoire was sequenced with immunoSEQ multiplex PCR; TCRdb's copy has only in-frame clones and lacks some. V, J and clone size derive from that table, while D and trimming were established from the DNA sequence. The top ten hold around 6.6% of the sample, which has a few hundred thousand clones, approximately 89% seen once. V shed 4 bases, J shed 6 bases, and the junction held 2 bases outside the gene matches. Germline V gene sequence: CDR1 MNHEY, CDR2 SVGAGI. The CDR3 loop spans 14 amino acids.

Sequenced sample: peripheral blood. The chain couples TRBV6-5 to TRBJ2-2, with 10 bases that match TRBD1. The TCR sequence derives from a young woman with COVID-19, enrolled during active disease. For the CDR3, the DNA is TGTGCCAGCAGTTCTGGGACAGGGGCCGGGGAGCTGTTTTTT. This codes for CASSSGTGAGELFF.